The T cell receptor (beta chain) under discussion was sequenced for a study of response to subunit inactivated influenza vaccine. General observations from the study: The study's authors posited that every seasonal influenza vaccination enlists few new T cells.

V lost 6 bases and J lost 0, with 9 bases in between. This CDR3 has 13 residues. Looked up from germline, CDR1 is SNHLY and CDR2 is FYNNEI. One entry per CDR3 protein results from TCRdb running MiXCR on the RT-PCR reads. The repertoire holds hundreds of thousands of distinct CDR3 sequences, with about 15% as singletons. The table lists this clonotype with a few counts. What it binds is not known. The TCR comes from a man in his fifties who received an inactivated influenza vaccine. V gene TRBV2 combines with J gene TRBJ2-7; D remains ambiguous. The material sequenced was PBMCs from blood, taken approximately 15 days before vaccination. The CDR3 reads CASRGAYSYEQYF. The DNA of the CDR3 is TGTGCCAGCAGAGGAGCGTACTCCTACGAGCAGTACTTC.